Listed here are 10 T cell receptor beta chains from one sample, sequenced in a study of cytomegalovirus exposure and HLA in healthy donors. PCR primers comprised 60 Vbeta and 13 Jbeta primers. The assay was immunoSEQ multiplex PCR, and TCRdb's table has in-frame clones only and misses some. This sample yields 150,000 to 200,000 clones, of which around 79% are seen a single time; 1.6% belongs to the top ten. Sequencing was carried out using PBMCs. These receptors all come from a woman in her forties or fifties in good health and CMV-seronegative.

The J gene is TRBJ2-1, the V gene TRBV14, with D perhaps TRBD2 (6 bases). Per germline, CDR1 SGHDN and CDR2 FVKESK. V lost 6 bases, J lost 0 bases, and 15 bases lay in between. The CDR3 sequence is 16 residues long. The CDR3 DNA reads as TGTGCCAGCAGGGGGGGTATCGGGGGCTCCTACAATGAGCAGTTCTTC. Its protein is CASRGGIGGSYNEQFF. The whole variable domain, remainder taken from reference TRBV14 and TRBJ2-1, is EAGVTQFPSHSVIEKGQTVTLRCDPISGHDNLYWYRRVMGKEIKFLLHFVKESKQDESGMPNNRFLAERTGGTYSTLKVQPAELEDSGVYFCASRGGIGGSYNEQFFGPGTRLTVL.

This clone was recorded a few times. The chain combines TRBV9 with TRBJ1-2; D not resolved. This CDR3 region has 15 residues. Germline V CDR1 and CDR2: SGDLS, YYNGEE. The V and J ends lost 0 bases and 4 bases respectively, with 13 bases between them. The CDR3 coding sequence is TGTGCCAGCAGCGTAGGGCGGAGTTGGAGCTATGGCTACACCTTC. It encodes CASSVGRSWSYGYTF.

The chain uses TRBV9 and TRBJ2-3; maybe TRBD1 (5 bases). Trimming took off 4 bases at V and 6 bases at J, with 12 bases between the two ends. The CDR3 has 13 residues. Germline V gene sequence: CDR1 SGDLS, CDR2 YYNGEE. CDR3 nucleotide sequence: TGTGCCAGCAGCTCCCAGCCAGGGGATACGCAGTATTTT. It is translated as CASSSQPGDTQYF.

This chain connects TRBV5-1 to TRBJ1-2, with D possibly being TRBD1 (6 bases). The V end was cut by 5 bases, the J end by 4 bases, with 18 bases between. Germline V gene sequence: CDR1 SGHRS, CDR2 YFSETQ. This CDR3 has 15 amino acids. The chain's CDR3 is CASRPNRDRSYGYTF. CDR3 nucleotides: TGCGCCAGCAGACCCAACAGGGATAGGAGCTATGGCTACACCTTC. Full variable domain (rest looked up from reference TRBV5-1 and TRBJ1-2): KAGVTQTPRYLIKTRGQQVTLSCSPISGHRSVSWYQQTPGQGLQFLFEYFSETQRNKGNFPGRFSGRQFSNSRSEMNVSTLELGDSALYLCASRPNRDRSYGYTFGSGTRLTVV.

V and J are TRBV19 and TRBJ1-4, with D uncertain. The V gene lost 1 base and the J gene lost 14 bases, with 11 bases spanning the gap. The CDR3 sequence is 12 residues long. CDR1 and CDR2 (germline): LNHDA, SQIVND (reference sequence). This chain's CDR3 is CASSIGAYQLFF. The CDR3 DNA sequence: TGTGCCAGTAGTATAGGGGCCTACCAGCTGTTTTTT. Drawing the rest from reference TRBV19 and TRBJ1-4, the complete variable domain is DGGITQSPKYLFRKEGQNVTLSCEQNLNHDAMYWYRQDPGQGLRLIYYSQIVNDFQKGDIAEGYSVSREKKESFPLTVTSAQKNPTAFYLCASSIGAYQLFFGSGTQLSVL.

This chain connects TRBV2 to TRBJ2-1; 9 nucleotides match TRBD2. V dropped 2 bases and J dropped 4; count of bases not matched to a gene: 3. The CDR3 spans 15 residues. In germline, CDR1 is SNHLY, CDR2 FYNNEI. The CDR3 sequence is CASSEIAGGYNEQFF. As DNA, the CDR3 is TGTGCCAGCAGTGAAATTGCGGGGGGGTACAATGAGCAGTTCTTC.

The gene calls are TRBV25-1 and TRBJ1-4, with D tentatively TRBD1 (5 bases). This CDR3 has 15 amino acids. Germline-derived CDR1 and CDR2 are MGHDK and SYGVNS. Trimming pared 0 bases from V and 8 bases from J, leaving 13 bases between. CDR3: CASSEYRGRGEKLFF. The CDR3 region has the DNA TGTGCCAGCAGTGAATACCGGGGGAGGGGAGAAAAACTGTTTTTT.

This clone has only one observation. The chain is built from TRBV2 and TRBJ2-5, with 11 bases matching TRBD2. V dropped 4 bases and J dropped 5; count of bases not matched to a gene: 12. The CDR3 length is 17 residues. The germline V gene has CDR1 SNHLY and CDR2 FYNNEI. CDR3 nucleotide sequence: TGTGCCAGCAGTGGGCCCTTAGCGGGGGGGGCCTGGGAGACCCAGTACTTC. It codes for CASSGPLAGGAWETQYF.

The V gene is TRBV4-2, the J gene TRBJ2-5, with 10 positions matching TRBD1. Germline trimming cut 0 bases from V and 5 bases from J; bases unmatched to any gene: 9. CDR1 LGHNA and CDR2 YNFKEQ come from the germline V gene. The CDR3 consists of 17 residues. The DNA for the CDR3 is TGTGCCAGCAGCCAAGATCCTTCGGGACAGGGGATGGAGACCCAGTACTTC. It codes for CASSQDPSGQGMETQYF.

This rearrangement joins TRBV14 to TRBJ2-1; D is possibly TRBD2 (5 bases). Trimming took 0 bases from V and 9 from J, leaving 12 bases between them. The CDR3 has 14 amino acids. The V gene's germline CDR1 is SGHDN and CDR2 FVKESK. The CDR3 loop reads CASSQDWRSGEQFF. The DNA for the CDR3 is TGTGCCAGCAGCCAAGATTGGAGGAGTGGTGAGCAGTTCTTC.